This entry lists 12 T cell receptor beta chains sequenced from one sample in a study of T cell responses to AZD1222 COVID-19 vaccine. Assay: immunoSEQ multiplex PCR; the TCRdb copy retains only in-frame clones and omits some. The top ten hold about 1.6% of the sample, which has under 200,000 clones, 80% to 95% seen once. The source material was peripheral blood, sampled on day 0 of AZD1222 vaccination. The receptors derive from an adult in good health.

The chain joins TRBV2 to TRBJ1-2; unclear D gene. The CDR3 consists of 14 residues. The ends were cut back, 2 bases at V and 0 bases at J, with 7 bases in the middle. Germline values: CDR1 SNHLY, CDR2 FYNNEI. The CDR3 DNA reads as TGTGCCAGCAGTGAATGGGAGACTAACTATGGCTACACCTTC. Protein: CASSEWETNYGYTF.

The chain links TRBV6-6 to TRBJ2-1, with D maybe TRBD1 (6 bases). Between the trimmed V and J ends, which lost 10 bases and 7 bases, there was a span of 20 bases. CDR1 is MNHNY, CDR2 SVGAGI, per germline (reference sequence). CDR3 length: 14 residues. CDR3 sequence: CATISRGYGNEQFF. The CDR3, as DNA: TGTGCCACCATTTCCAGGGGATACGGGAATGAGCAGTTCTTC.

The chain uses TRBV11-2 and TRBJ1-6; the match to TRBD1 covers 8 bases. The CDR3 runs 16 residues. Trimming took 4 bases from V and 7 from J; bases not matched to a gene: 9. Germline-derived CDR1 and CDR2 are SGHAT and FQNNGV. The CDR3 region has the DNA TGTGCCAGCAGCTCTGCTTGGGGACAGGCGAATTCACCCCTCCACTTT. Its protein is CASSSAWGQANSPLHF.

The chain links TRBV4-1 to TRBJ1-2; D possibly corresponds to TRBD1 (6 bases). Trimming removed 4 bases at V and 2 bases at J, with 14 bases between. This CDR3 is built from 15 residues. Germline V gives CDR1 MGHRA, CDR2 YSYEKL. DNA of the CDR3: TGCGCCAGCAGCCTCGACCGTGGGGGCAACTATGGCTACACCTTC. Its protein product is CASSLDRGGNYGYTF.

This clone was seen more than once but under ten times. The chain employs TRBV5-1 and TRBJ2-2; D might be TRBD1 (6 bases). There are 16 residues in the CDR3. Between the trimmed V and J ends, which lost 3 bases and 0 bases, there was a span of 12 bases. Germline-derived CDR1 and CDR2 are SGHRS and YFSETQ. The CDR3 loop is CASSSHPGANTGELFF. The CDR3 region has the DNA TGCGCCAGCAGCTCACACCCAGGGGCGAACACCGGGGAGCTGTTTTTT.

The chain has TRBV25-1 and TRBJ1-6, with a tentative D call TRBD1 (5 bases). With 6 bases removed from V and 11 bases from J, the gap between germline ends came to 14 bases. The CDR3 covers 13 residues. Germline V CDR1 and CDR2: MGHDK, SYGVNS. The CDR3: CASSRGLGPPLHF. CDR3 sequence (DNA): TGTGCCAGCAGCCGGGGGTTAGGGCCACCCCTCCACTTT.

A word on this clone: The same CDR3 can be traced to other DNA sequences in this sample. The rearrangement links TRBV5-1 to TRBJ2-1, with TRBD2 identical over 8 bases. The ends lost 3 bases at V and 4 bases at J; junction bases unmatched: 3. CDR3 size: 14 residues. Germline values: CDR1 SGHRS, CDR2 YFSETQ. This chain's CDR3 is CASSSAGGYNEQFF. The CDR3 bases are TGCGCCAGCAGCTCGGCGGGGGGATACAATGAGCAGTTCTTC.

As for this clone: Other nucleotide sequences in the sample specify the same CDR3. The chain couples TRBV7-3 to TRBJ2-3; no firm D call. The V end lost 0 bases, the J end lost 2 bases, and 6 bases lay between the germline ends. CDR1 is SGHTA and CDR2 is FQGTGA in the germline V gene. CDR3 length: 14 residues. CDR3 in DNA: TGTGCCAGCAGCTTAACCGGTCCCACAGATACGCAGTATTTT. Translation gives CASSLTGPTDTQYF.

The genes are TRBV20-1 and TRBJ1-1; D ambiguous. This CDR3 has 17 residues. Germline-derived CDR1 and CDR2 are DFQATT and SNEGSKA (reference sequence). V dropped 3 bases and J dropped 1 base, with 21 bases sitting between them. The CDR3 reads CSASWGTRRSKNTEAFF. CDR3 DNA sequence: TGCAGTGCTAGTTGGGGAACGAGACGCTCAAAGAACACTGAAGCTTTCTTT.

V and J are TRBV5-1 and TRBJ1-1; the D gene is possibly TRBD1 (6 bases). Germline CDR1 and CDR2: SGHRS and YFSETQ. V was shortened by 2 bases and J by 3 bases, with 14 bases between the two germline ends. The CDR3 is made up of 15 amino acids. The CDR3 is CASSFGPGGDTEAFF. The CDR3 DNA reads as TGCGCCAGCAGCTTCGGACCGGGGGGCGACACTGAAGCTTTCTTT.

Only one count was recorded for this clone. This chain uses TRBV7-2 with TRBJ1-3, with D possibly matching TRBD1 (6 bases). V was pared by 2 bases and J by 3 bases, with 14 bases between. Per germline, CDR1 SGHTA and CDR2 FQGNSA. CDR3 size: 16 residues. CDR3 sequence (DNA): TGTGCCAGCAGCTTAACCGCAGGGGCATTTGGAAACACCATATATTTT. It is translated as CASSLTAGAFGNTIYF.

The gene calls are TRBV19 and TRBJ1-5; D possibly corresponds to TRBD1 (5 bases). Germline CDR1 reads LNHDA; CDR2 reads SQIVND (reference sequence). V shed 11 bases and J shed 0 bases, with 14 bases lying between them. This CDR3 contains 14 residues. The CDR3 here is CASTDRHSNQPQHF. CDR3 DNA: TGTGCCTCCACTGACAGACATAGCAATCAGCCCCAGCATTTT.